Included here is one TCR beta chain sequence, with context. The target antigen is unknown. Libraries were prepared by immunoSEQ multiplex PCR; TCRdb keeps only in-frame clonotypes and omits some of them. Seen here are around 370,000 clones, around 83% observed once, and the top ten hold approximately 3.5%. Trimming cost V 3 bases and J 6 bases; bases outside gene matches: 8. This CDR3 has 14 amino acids. Germline V lookup: CDR1 SGHTA, CDR2 FQGNSA. This entry comes from a study of Ad26.COV2.S vaccination and SARS-CoV-2 variants. Study information: A COV1001 Ad26.COV2.S trial-arm participant provided the sample. Study-wide results and caveats: People given the vaccine had a wider spike-specific TCR breadth than placebo recipients did.

Treatment described: roughly 20 received Ad26.COV2.S at low or high dose, single or two shots; about 5 received placebo; per-sample allocation not given. Each sample was drawn 63 days after the first injection (of vaccine or placebo). The V call is TRBV7-2, the J call TRBJ2-7, with 7 bases identical to TRBD2. The specimen comprised peripheral blood, sampled in a trial of Ad26.COV2.S vaccine versus placebo. The sequence was collected from a person between 18 and 60 years old who received the Ad26.COV2.S COVID-19 vaccine or a placebo. CDR3 region: CASSFRQRESEQYF. The CDR3 nucleotides are TGTGCCAGCAGCTTTCGACAGCGGGAAAGCGAGCAGTACTTC.